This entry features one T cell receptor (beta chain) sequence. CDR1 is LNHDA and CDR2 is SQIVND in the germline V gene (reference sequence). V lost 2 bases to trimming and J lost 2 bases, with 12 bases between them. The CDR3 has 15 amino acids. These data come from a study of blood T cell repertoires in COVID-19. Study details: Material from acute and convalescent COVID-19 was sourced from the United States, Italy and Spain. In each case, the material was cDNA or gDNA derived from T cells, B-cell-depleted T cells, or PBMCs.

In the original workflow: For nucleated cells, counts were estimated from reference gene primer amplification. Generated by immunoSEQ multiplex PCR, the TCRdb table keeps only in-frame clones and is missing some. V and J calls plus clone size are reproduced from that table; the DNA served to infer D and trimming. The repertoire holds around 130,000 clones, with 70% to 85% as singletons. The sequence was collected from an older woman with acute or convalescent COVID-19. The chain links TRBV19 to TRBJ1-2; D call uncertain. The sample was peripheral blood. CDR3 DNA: TGTGCCAGTAGTATATCCGGGAGCCAAAACTATGGCTACACCTTC. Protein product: CASSISGSQNYGYTF.